This T cell receptor beta chain came from a study of persistence of HIV-infected CD4 T cells. Study results and limitations: Compared with CD3/CD28-stimulated cells, CMV- and Gag-responding cells showed lower TCRbeta richness.

The libraries were made with immunoSEQ version 4 in survey mode. Clones were read by immunoSEQ multiplex PCR, and TCRdb kept only the in-frame ones, dropping some. This sample yields fewer than 35,000 clones, of which approximately 80% are seen a single time; about 0.86% belongs to the top ten. In the case of this clone: Its antigen remains unknown.

Trimming removed 3 bases from V and 5 bases from J, with 19 bases in between. CDR1 and CDR2 (germline): SQVTM, ANQGSEA. This CDR3 is built from 15 residues. Stimulation used approximately 9.1 ug/mL lysate from CMV-infected fibroblasts. Sorted nonresponding memory CD4+ T cells were CD40L-negative, CD69-negative, CD45RO-high. Inclusion required CMV-positive serology and CD4+ counts above 400 cells/uL. The sample in question was CD4+ T cells sorted from PBMCs after approximately 19-hour stimulation, obtained from a patient who received antiretroviral therapy. This sequence joins TRBV29-1 and TRBJ1-1, with TRBD1 as a possible D gene (5 bases). This clonotype originated in an adult man with HIV who was CMV-seropositive. Here the CDR3 DNA reads TGCAGCGTTGATTCGGGGGGGGTGAGTCGGACTGAAGCTTTCTTT. This codes for CSVDSGGVSRTEAFF.